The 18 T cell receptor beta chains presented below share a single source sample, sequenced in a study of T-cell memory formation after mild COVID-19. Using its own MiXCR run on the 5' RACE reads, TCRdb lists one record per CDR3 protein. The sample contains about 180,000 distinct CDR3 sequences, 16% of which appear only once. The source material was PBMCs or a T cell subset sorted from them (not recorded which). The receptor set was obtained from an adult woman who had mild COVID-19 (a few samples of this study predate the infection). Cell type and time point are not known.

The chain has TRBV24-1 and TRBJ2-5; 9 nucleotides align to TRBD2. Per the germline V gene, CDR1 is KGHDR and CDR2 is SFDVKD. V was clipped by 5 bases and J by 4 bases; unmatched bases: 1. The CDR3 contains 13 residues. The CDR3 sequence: CATSGGGGETQYF. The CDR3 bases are TGTGCCACCAGTGGCGGGGGGGGAGAGACCCAGTACTTC.

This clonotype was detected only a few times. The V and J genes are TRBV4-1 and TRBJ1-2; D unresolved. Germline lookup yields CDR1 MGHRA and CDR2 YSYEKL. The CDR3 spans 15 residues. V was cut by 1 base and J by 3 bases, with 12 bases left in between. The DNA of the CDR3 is TGCGCCAGCAGCCAAGTTTTGGGTGATTACTATGGCTACACCTTC. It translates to CASSQVLGDYYGYTF.

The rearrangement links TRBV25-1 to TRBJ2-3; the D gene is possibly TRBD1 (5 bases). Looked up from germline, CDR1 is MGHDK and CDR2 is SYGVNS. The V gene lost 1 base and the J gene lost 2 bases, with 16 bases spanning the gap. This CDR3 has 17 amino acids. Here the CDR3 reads CASSELRQGRVTDTQYF. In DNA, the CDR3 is TGTGCCAGCAGTGAATTACGGCAGGGTAGAGTCACAGATACGCAGTATTTT.

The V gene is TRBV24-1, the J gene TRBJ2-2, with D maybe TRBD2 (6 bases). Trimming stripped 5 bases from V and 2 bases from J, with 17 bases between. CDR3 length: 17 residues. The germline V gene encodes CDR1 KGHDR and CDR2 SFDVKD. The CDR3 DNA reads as TGTGCCACCAGTGGATTCGGCGGGAATGCCAACACCGGGGAGCTGTTTTTT. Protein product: CATSGFGGNANTGELFF.

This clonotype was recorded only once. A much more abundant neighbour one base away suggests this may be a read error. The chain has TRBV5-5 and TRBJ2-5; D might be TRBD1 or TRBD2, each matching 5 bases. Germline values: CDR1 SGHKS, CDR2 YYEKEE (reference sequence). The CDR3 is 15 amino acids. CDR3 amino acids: CASSLRSPMGETRYF. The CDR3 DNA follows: TGTGCCAGCAGCTTGAGGAGCCCGATGGGGGAGACCCGGTACTTC.

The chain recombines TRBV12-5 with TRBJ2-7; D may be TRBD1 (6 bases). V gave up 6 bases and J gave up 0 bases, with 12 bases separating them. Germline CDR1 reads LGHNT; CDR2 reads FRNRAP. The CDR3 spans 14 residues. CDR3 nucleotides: TGTGCTAGTGGCCCCCGGACAGCCTCCTACGAGCAGTACTTC. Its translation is CASGPRTASYEQYF.

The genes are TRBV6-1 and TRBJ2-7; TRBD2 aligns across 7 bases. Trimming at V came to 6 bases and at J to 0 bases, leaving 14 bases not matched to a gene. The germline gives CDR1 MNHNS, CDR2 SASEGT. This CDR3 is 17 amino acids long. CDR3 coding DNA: TGTGCCAGCAGCCTCCCGGGAGGAGGCGGACTCTCCTACGAGCAGTACTTC. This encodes CASSLPGGGGLSYEQYF.

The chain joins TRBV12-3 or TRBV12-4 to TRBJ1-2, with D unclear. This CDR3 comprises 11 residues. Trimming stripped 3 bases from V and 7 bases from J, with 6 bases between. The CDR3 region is CASSFSAGYTF. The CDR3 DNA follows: TGTGCCAGCAGTTTTTCGGCTGGCTACACCTTC.

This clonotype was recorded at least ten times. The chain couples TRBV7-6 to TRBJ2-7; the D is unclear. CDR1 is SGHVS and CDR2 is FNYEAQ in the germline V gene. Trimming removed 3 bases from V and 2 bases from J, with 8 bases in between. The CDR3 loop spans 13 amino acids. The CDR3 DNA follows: TGTGCCAGCAGCTTGGGTTTGGCCTACGAGCAGTACTTC. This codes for CASSLGLAYEQYF.

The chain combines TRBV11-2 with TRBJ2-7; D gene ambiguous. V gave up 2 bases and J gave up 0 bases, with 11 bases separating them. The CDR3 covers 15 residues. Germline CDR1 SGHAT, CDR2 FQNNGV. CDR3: CASSLTYGSSYEQYF. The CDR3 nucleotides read TGTGCCAGCAGCTTAACGTACGGAAGCTCCTACGAGCAGTACTTC.

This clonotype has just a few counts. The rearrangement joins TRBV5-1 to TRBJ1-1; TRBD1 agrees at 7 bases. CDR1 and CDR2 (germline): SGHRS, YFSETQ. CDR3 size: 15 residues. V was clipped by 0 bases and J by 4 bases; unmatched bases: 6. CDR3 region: CASSLGTGPFTEAFF. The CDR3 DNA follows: TGCGCCAGCAGCTTGGGGACAGGCCCCTTCACTGAAGCTTTCTTT.

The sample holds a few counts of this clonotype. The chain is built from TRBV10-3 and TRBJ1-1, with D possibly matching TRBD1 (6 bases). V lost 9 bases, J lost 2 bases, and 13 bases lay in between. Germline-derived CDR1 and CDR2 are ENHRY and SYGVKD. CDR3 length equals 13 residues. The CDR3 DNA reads TGTGCCATAGGGGGGGCCCTTAACACTGAAGCTTTCTTT. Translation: CAIGGALNTEAFF.

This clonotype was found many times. Here the CDR3 DNA reads TGTGCCACCAGTGCTCCGGGACAGGGGGCTTCCGGGGAGCTGTTTTTT. This translates into CATSAPGQGASGELFF. The chain employs TRBV24-1 and TRBJ2-2; 12 nucleotides line up with TRBD1. Unmatched junction bases numbered 6, after V lost 5 bases and J lost 6 bases. From germline, CDR1 is KGHDR and CDR2 SFDVKD. The CDR3 has 16 amino acids.

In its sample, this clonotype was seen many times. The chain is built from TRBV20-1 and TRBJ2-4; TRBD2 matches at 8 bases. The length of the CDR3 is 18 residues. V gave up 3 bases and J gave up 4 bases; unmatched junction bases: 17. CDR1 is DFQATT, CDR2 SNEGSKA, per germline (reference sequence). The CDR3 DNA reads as TGCAGTGCTAGGCCTGGGGCCGGAACAAGCGGGGGAAAAAACATTCAGTACTTC. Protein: CSARPGAGTSGGKNIQYF.

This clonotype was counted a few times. This CDR3 is CSASSGAGTEAFF. CDR3 bases: TGCAGTGCTAGTTCGGGGGCGGGCACTGAAGCTTTCTTT. This chain connects TRBV20-1 to TRBJ1-1, with a possible D match to TRBD1 (6 bases). Germline loops: CDR1 DFQATT, CDR2 SNEGSKA (reference sequence). The CDR3 loop spans 13 amino acids. Trimming cost V 3 bases and J 4 bases, with 12 bases left between them.

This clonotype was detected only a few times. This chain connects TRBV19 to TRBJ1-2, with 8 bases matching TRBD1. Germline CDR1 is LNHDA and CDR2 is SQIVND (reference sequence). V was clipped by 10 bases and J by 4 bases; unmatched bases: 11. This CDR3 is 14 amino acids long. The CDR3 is CATMWTGSVYGYTF. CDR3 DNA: TGTGCCACTATGTGGACAGGGTCGGTCTATGGCTACACCTTC.

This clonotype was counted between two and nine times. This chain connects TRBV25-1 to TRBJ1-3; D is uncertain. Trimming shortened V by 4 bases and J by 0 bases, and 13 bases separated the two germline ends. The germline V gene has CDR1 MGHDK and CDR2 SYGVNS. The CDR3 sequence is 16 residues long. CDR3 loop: CASSVDNSLSGNTIYF. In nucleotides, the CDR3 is TGTGCCAGCAGTGTAGACAACTCTCTCTCTGGAAACACCATATATTTT.

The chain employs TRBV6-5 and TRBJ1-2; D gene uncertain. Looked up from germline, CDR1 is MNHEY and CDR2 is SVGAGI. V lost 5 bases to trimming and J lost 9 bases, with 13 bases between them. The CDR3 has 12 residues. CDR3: CASSRASHSYTF. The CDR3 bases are TGTGCCAGCAGTAGGGCCTCCCACAGCTACACCTTC.